This TCR beta chain was recorded in a study of identical twins. The ends were cut back, 0 bases at V and 4 bases at J, with 19 bases in the middle. From germline, CDR1 is GTSNPN and CDR2 SVGIG (reference sequence). The CDR3 is 17 residues long. TCRdb processed the 5' RACE reads anew with MiXCR; each CDR3 protein has one entry. The sample includes approximately 590,000 distinct CDR3 sequences, approximately 9.6% of them seen just once. This clonotype was counted between two and nine times. This sample was shared with a second study, whose subject was yellow fever vaccine responses in identical twins.

J is TRBJ2-1 and V is TRBV30, with D possibly TRBD2 on 7 matching bases. The TCR sequence derives from a woman under 30 in good health. The sequencing input was PBMCs. The CDR3 protein is CAWSVLLGGGPYNEQFF. DNA of the CDR3: TGTGCCTGGAGTGTACTCCTTGGGGGGGGGCCTTACAATGAGCAGTTCTTC.